This TCR beta chain comes out of a study of blood T cell repertoires in COVID-19 (dated by TCRdb to 2018 to 2021). For the study in its entirety: Collaborator samples came from the United States, Italy and Spain and covered acute and convalescent phases of COVID-19. The sample metadata nearly always contained a de-identified subject ID, COVID-19 status, age in years and sex. Where available, HLA class I and class II types were taken from metadata supplied by the sample provider and were not determined by assay-based typing. The material from the prospective study consisted of cDNA or gDNA derived from T cells, B-cell-depleted T cells, or PBMCs. The samples were drawn from the first 160 participants of the ongoing ImmuneRACE study and from over a thousand subjects provided by 6 global collaborators. Subjects who had been exposed to COVID-19, were actively infected with it, or had recovered from it provided the deeply sampled blood TCRbeta repertoires that made up the dataset. The repertoires were released in a freely available public database intended as a resource for research on the immune response to SARS-CoV-2. Overall study outcomes, separate from this receptor: The amount of clinical and demographic metadata varied by source and participant and was provided uncurated.

The V end loses 8 bases and the J end loses 0 bases, and a stretch of 16 bases separates them. Based on the germline V gene (reference sequence), the CDR1 and CDR2 sequences are LNHDA and SQIVND. CDR3 length: 15 amino acids, cysteine to phenylalanine. Only the CDR3 portion is preserved as DNA: 45 bases, with reading frame beginning at the first base. As regards this clone: The target of this receptor is not known. It has no much larger one-base neighbor in the sample; base qualities were not kept.

The collaborating institutions used their own protocols to collect whole blood in K2EDTA tubes. For TCRbeta analysis, collaborator samples were shipped as frozen whole blood, as isolated PBMCs, or as DNA extracted from either sample type. The immunoSEQ Assay, a bias-controlled multiplex PCR, was used to amplify TCRbeta CDR3 regions from genomic DNA. From the authors' description of their analysis: The number of nucleated cells in each sample was estimated by amplification of reference gene primers within the assay. Sequence reads were collapsed and filtered to measure the absolute abundance of every unique TCRbeta CDR3 rearrangement. For each sample, productive Simpson clonality was calculated as the square root of Simpson's diversity index over productive rearrangements. The source is immuneACCESS, and TCRdb retained only in-frame sequences with V and J called. Part of the clones is not carried over; for the studies checked, unresolved V genes explain less than half of this, and the remainder is unexplained. V and J calls and clone size are copied from that table; D and trimming were computed from the DNA. This sample gives 200,000 to 250,000 clones in total; about nine tenths of them show up just once. The ten top clones hold 5.5% to 8% of the sample.

Sequencing used peripheral blood. This sequence originates from a man between 60 and 75 years old with acute or convalescent COVID-19. The V and J genes are TRBV19 and TRBJ1-1; the best D guess is TRBD1, with 6 bases matching. The DNA is TGTGCCAGTTCTAGACAGGCACTCATGAACACTGAAGCTTTCTTT. The encoded protein is CASSRQALMNTEAFF.